Listed below are T cell receptor beta chains from one sample, sequenced in a study of CD8+ T cells in alopecia areata. Sequenced by immunoSEQ multiplex PCR; TCRdb stores in-frame clones only, minus some. The sample includes fewer than 40,000 clones, 55% of them seen just once. The sample taken for sequencing was NKG2D-high CD8+ T cells sorted from blood. These receptors were collected from a human donor with alopecia areata. The CDR3 runs from the conserved cysteine through the conserved F or W. D genes are given only for firm matches. Rows give clone size only sometimes, using once, few, many, or a class for an expanded clone.

few	TRBD2	TRBV7-9	TRBJ2-7	CASSWGLGIDEQYF	TGTGCCAGCAGCTGGGGACTAGGAATTGACGAGCAGTACTTC
-	-	TRBV6-1	TRBJ2-7	CAIVPGSRDEQYF	TGTGCCATCGTGCCCGGGTCCCGTGACGAGCAGTACTTC
few	TRBD1	TRBV19	TRBJ2-7	CASSPPTRAGTAYEQYF	TGTGCCAGTAGTCCCCCAACTCGGGCCGGGACAGCCTACGAGCAGTACTTC
-	TRBD2	TRBV28	TRBJ2-1	CASSELAGDSYNEQFF	TGTGCCAGCAGTGAACTAGCGGGGGATTCCTACAATGAGCAGTTCTTC
once	TRBD2	TRBV7-9	TRBJ2-7	CAGSPRLAGAYEQYF	TGTGCCGGCAGCCCGCGACTAGCGGGAGCCTACGAGCAGTACTTC
few	-	TRBV4-1	TRBJ1-1	CASSQGGVLNTEAFF	TGCGCCAGCAGCCAAGGGGGAGTATTGAACACTGAAGCTTTCTTT
-	-	TRBV19	TRBJ1-1	CASSYRSTEAFF	TGTGCCAGTAGTTACCGGAGCACTGAAGCTTTCTTT
-	TRBD1	TRBV15	TRBJ2-2	CATTVPGTGTGTGELFF	TGTGCCACCACAGTGCCCGGGACAGGGACGGGCACCGGGGAGCTGTTTTTT
few	-	TRBV7-2	TRBJ2-3	CASSLGRASAMDTQYF	TGTGCCAGCAGCCTCGGACGGGCTTCCGCCATGGATACGCAGTATTTT
-	-	TRBV21-1	TRBJ1-2	CASSNGGAGQLELGYTF	TGTGCCAGCAGCAACGGGGGAGCCGGTCAACTTGAGCTGGGCTACACCTTC
-	-	TRBV29-1	TRBJ1-2	CSVSTRANYGYTF	TGCAGCGTTAGCACTAGAGCTAACTATGGCTACACCTTC
few	-	TRBV21-1	TRBJ1-1	CASSKPLANTEAFF	TGTGCCAGCAGCAAACCCCTCGCGAACACTGAAGCTTTCTTT
once	-	TRBV9	TRBJ2-1	CASSPPTGGGEQFF	TGTGCCAGCAGCCCTCCGACCGGGGGAGGTGAGCAGTTCTTC
many	-	TRBV29-1	TRBJ2-6	CSVEEDRRLSSGANVLTF	TGCAGCGTTGAAGAAGACAGGCGGTTAAGCTCTGGGGCCAACGTCCTGACTTTC
-	-	TRBV7-9	TRBJ1-2	CASKVVRGYTF	TGTGCCAGCAAGGTTGTTCGTGGCTACACCTTC
-	-	TRBV29-1	TRBJ1-2	CSVGGSFYGCTF	-
-	-	TRBV5-1	TRBJ2-5	CASSSGGRETQYF	TGCGCCAGCAGCTCTGGCGGCCGAGAGACCCAGTACTTC
few	TRBD2	TRBV19	TRBJ2-1	CAAGLAGTYNEQFF	TGTGCCGCGGGACTAGCGGGGACCTACAATGAGCAGTTCTTC
-	-	TRBV29-1	TRBJ1-2	CSVEASNYGYTF	TGCAGCGTTGAGGCCAGCAACTATGGCTACACCTTC
-	-	TRBV7-8	TRBJ2-7	CASSNPSYEQYF	TGTGCCAGCAGCAATCCATCCTACGAGCAGTACTTC
once	-	TRBV7-3	TRBJ2-1	CASSVPDNEQFF	TGTGCCAGCTCCGTCCCGGACAATGAGCAGTTCTTC
few	-	TRBV29-1	TRBJ1-1	CSVGRENTEAFF	TGCAGCGTTGGACGGGAGAACACTGAAGCTTTCTTT
-	TRBD2	TRBV7-2	TRBJ2-1	CASSLAPSGGTHEQFF	TGTGCCAGCAGCTTAGCTCCTAGCGGGGGGACCCATGAGCAGTTCTTC
-	-	TRBV6-5	TRBJ2-2	CASSYSTGPSGELFF	TGTGCCAGCAGTTACTCGACAGGACCTAGCGGGGAGCTGTTTTTT
-	-	TRBV9	TRBJ2-3	CASSARLADSTDTQYF	TGTGCCAGCAGCGCCCGTTTAGCGGATAGCACAGATACGCAGTATTTT
-	-	TRBV27	TRBJ1-5	CASSASGNQPQHF	TGTGCCAGCAGTGCTTCGGGCAATCAGCCCCAGCATTTT
once	TRBD2	TRBV27	TRBJ2-7	CASSFSGGYEQYF	TGTGCCAGCAGTTTTAGCGGGGGGTACGAGCAGTACTTC
-	-	TRBV15	TRBJ2-1	CATSRVPAADEQFF	TGTGCCACCAGCAGAGTTCCGGCCGCCGATGAGCAGTTCTTC
few	-	TRBV4-3	TRBJ2-7	CASSQEAGTLAYEQYF	TGCGCCAGCAGCCAAGAAGCCGGGACGTTAGCCTACGAGCAGTACTTC